This TCR beta chain was documented in a study of OX40 agonist ivuxolimab in advanced cancers. Remarks on this clone: Its antigen remains unidentified.

TCRdb keeps only in-frame clones here, not all; method: immunoSEQ multiplex PCR. The repertoire holds over 65,000 clones, roughly 87% seen once, with about 1.7% in the top ten. Sampling times: baseline, cycle 4 day 1, cycle 7 day 1. Findings and caveats of the study: At doses 0.1 to 3.0 mg/kg, CD4+ and CD8+ clones expanded. Expanded clones were, on average, more numerous among CD8+ T cells than CD4+.

The CDR3 runs to 15 residues. In germline, CDR1 is SGHTA, CDR2 FQGNSA. The trim removed 2 bases at V and 7 bases at J, leaving 9 bases unmatched. Sequenced here: CD4+ or CD8+ T cells sorted from blood, sampled in a trial of the OX40 agonist ivuxolimab. This receptor was obtained from an adult with an advanced solid tumor such as melanoma, head and neck, liver or kidney cancer. The gene calls are TRBV7-2 and TRBJ2-7; 9 nucleotides align to TRBD2. CDR3 region: CASSLLAGVPTEQYF. CDR3 DNA: TGTGCCAGCAGCTTATTAGCGGGGGTTCCTACGGAGCAGTACTTC.